This T cell receptor beta chain stems from a study of PD-1 blockade in classical Hodgkin lymphoma (TCRdb year 2020). The study in broad terms: Nivolumab dosing was 3 mg/kg intravenously every 2 weeks, continuing until either disease progression or unacceptable toxicity. The study used TCR beta sequencing and CyTOF to define a peripheral blood immune signature of response to PD-1 blockade in classical Hodgkin lymphoma. What the authors observed across the whole study: Baseline TCR diversity was reported to be lower in newly diagnosed patients than in healthy donors, and even lower in relapsed/refractory patients. Only a single clinical trial cohort was studied, and what caused the repertoire differences, possibly disease activity or prior therapy, remained undefined. A significant rise by C4D1 was seen in CD4+ but not CD8+ TCR diversity (p=0.0027 vs p=0.16), with the rise being most apparent in complete responders (p=0.02). Diversity was lower in patients who began nivolumab less than 1 year after ASCT, so these patients were left out of later analyses to avoid confounding by immune reconstitution. Trial patients with a complete response had baseline diversity similar to that of newly diagnosed patients, while partial responders and progressors had significantly lower diversity.

The sample's time point label, in plain terms: cycle 4 day 1 (C4D1), after around six weeks of nivolumab. Every trial patient had relapsed after autologous stem cell transplantation, and cohorts A, B and C differed in prior brentuximab vedotin exposure. The trial cohort comprised 60 or so patients with relapsed/refractory classical Hodgkin lymphoma whose best overall responses were complete response, partial response or progressive disease. Trial patients were treated with single-agent nivolumab in the multi-cohort phase II CheckMate 205 trial. Best overall response was determined by an independent review committee according to the 2007 International Working Group response criteria. Trial PBMCs were collected immediately before nivolumab initiation (C1D1) and during therapy at cycle 2 day 1 and cycle 4 day 1. Peripheral blood was collected in 8 mL Vacutainer Cell Preparation Tubes, from which PBMCs were isolated by centrifugation and then cryopreserved.

For this clone: Its antigen remains undetermined. The record has no base qualities; no much larger clone is one base away.

Genomic DNA was isolated using the Qiagen DNeasy kit from unsorted PBMCs as well as from negatively selected CD4+ and CD8+ fractions. TCR beta CDR3 regions were subjected to amplification by immunoSEQ multiplex PCR with primers that anneal to V and J segments. A synthetic immune receptor repertoire was used to minimize amplification bias, and remaining bias was computationally removed after sequencing. The authors' pipeline ran thus. Repertoire diversity was quantified as the Shannon entropy index using custom Python scripts. Unsorted, CD4+ and CD8+ repertoires were analyzed separately, except for combined analyses in which CD4+ and CD8+ sequences were merged in silico. Clonal expansion was defined as a frequency increase of at least 2-fold after treatment compared with C1D1, and clones undetected at baseline were assigned a pseudocount of 0.5. Clones with 0 or 1 copy at C1D1 were defined as singleton clones, while clones with 2 or more copies were defined as non-singleton clones. Clones expanded in unsorted samples were labelled as CD4+, CD8+ or unknown by matching protein sequences in sorted samples from the same patient. Wilcoxon tests were applied to paired samples to test diversity changes from C1D1 to C4D1. This is the immuneACCESS table as TCRdb keeps it, with only in-frame sequences that have V and J called. A part of the clones is gone; compared with another copy, unresolved V genes explain less than half, and the rest is unexplained. V and J calls and clone size follow that table, whereas D and trimming were derived from the DNA. The sample has 41,000 or so clones on record, 60% to 80% of them singletons. Of the sample, less than 3% is held by the ten largest clones.

This sequence was found in a human donor with classical Hodgkin lymphoma. The input for sequencing was peripheral blood mononuclear cells (PBMCs), taken before the fourth cycle of nivolumab.

The CDR3 in this case is CASSVAGGLGDTQYF. The base sequence is TGTGCCAGCAGCGTAGCTGGGGGGCTTGGAGATACGCAGTATTTT. The chain couples TRBV9 to TRBJ2-3, with the D call perhaps TRBD1 or TRBD2, as 6 bases match in each case. V drops 0 bases and J drops 5 bases, leaving 13 bases in between. Including the terminal cysteine and phenylalanine, the CDR3 comprises 15 residues. Only the CDR3 portion is preserved as DNA: 45 bases, with reading frame beginning at the first base. CDR1 and CDR2 were assigned from the germline V gene as SGDLS and YYNGEE.